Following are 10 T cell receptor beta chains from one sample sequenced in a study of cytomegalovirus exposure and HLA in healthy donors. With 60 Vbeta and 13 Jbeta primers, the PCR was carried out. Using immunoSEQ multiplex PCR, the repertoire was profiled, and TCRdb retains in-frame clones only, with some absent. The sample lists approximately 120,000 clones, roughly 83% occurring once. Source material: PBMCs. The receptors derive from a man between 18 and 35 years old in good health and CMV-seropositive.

CDR3 nucleotide sequence: TGCGCCAGCAGCGAACAGGGGGCGGGAAACACCATATATTTT. The encoded protein is CASSEQGAGNTIYF. V is TRBV5-1 and J is TRBJ1-3; 9 bases map to TRBD1. Trimming cost V 4 bases and J 4 bases; bases outside gene matches: 3. The CDR3 loop spans 14 amino acids. Germline CDR1 is SGHRS and CDR2 is YFSETQ.

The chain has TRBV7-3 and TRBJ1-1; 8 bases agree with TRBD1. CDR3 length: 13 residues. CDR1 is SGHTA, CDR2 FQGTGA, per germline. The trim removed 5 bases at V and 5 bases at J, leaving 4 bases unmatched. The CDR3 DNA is TGTGCCAGCAGCCGAGACAGGGGAACTGAAGCTTTCTTT. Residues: CASSRDRGTEAFF. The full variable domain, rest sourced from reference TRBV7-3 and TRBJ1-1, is GAGVSQTPSNKVTEKGKYVELRCDPISGHTALYWYRQSLGQGPEFLIYFQGTGAADDSGLPNDRFFAVRPEGSVSTLKIQRTERGDSAVYLCASSRDRGTEAFFGQGTRLTVV.

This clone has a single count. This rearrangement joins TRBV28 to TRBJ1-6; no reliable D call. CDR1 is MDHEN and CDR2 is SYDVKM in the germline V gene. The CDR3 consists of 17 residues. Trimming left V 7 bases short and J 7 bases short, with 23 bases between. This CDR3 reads CASIPGSAGARNSPLHF. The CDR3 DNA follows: TGTGCCAGCATCCCTGGGTCTGCGGGCGCTCGGAATTCACCCCTCCACTTT.

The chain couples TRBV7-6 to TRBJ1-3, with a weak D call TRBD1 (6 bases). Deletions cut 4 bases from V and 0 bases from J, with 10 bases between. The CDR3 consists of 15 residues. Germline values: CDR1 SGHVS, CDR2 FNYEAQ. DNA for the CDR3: TGTGCCAGCAGCTCCCGGACAGACTCTGGAAACACCATATATTTT. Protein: CASSSRTDSGNTIYF.

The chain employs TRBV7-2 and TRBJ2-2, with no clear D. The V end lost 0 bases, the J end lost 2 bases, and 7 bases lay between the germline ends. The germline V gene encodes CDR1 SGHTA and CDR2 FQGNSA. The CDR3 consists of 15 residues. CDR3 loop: CASSLAQLNTGELFF. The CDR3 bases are TGTGCCAGCAGCTTAGCACAGCTAAACACCGGGGAGCTGTTTTTT.

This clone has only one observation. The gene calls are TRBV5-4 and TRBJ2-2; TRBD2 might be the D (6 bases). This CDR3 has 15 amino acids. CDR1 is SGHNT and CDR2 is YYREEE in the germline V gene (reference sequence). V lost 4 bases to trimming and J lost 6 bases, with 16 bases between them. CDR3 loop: CASSPSGGFAGELFF. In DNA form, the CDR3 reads TGTGCCAGCAGCCCGAGTGGGGGGTTCGCCGGGGAGCTGTTTTTT.

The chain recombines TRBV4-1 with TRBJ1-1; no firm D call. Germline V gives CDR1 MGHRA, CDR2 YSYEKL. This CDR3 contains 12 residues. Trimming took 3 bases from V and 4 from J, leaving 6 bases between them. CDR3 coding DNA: TGCGCCAGCAGCCAGGGCAGCACTGAAGCTTTCTTT. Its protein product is CASSQGSTEAFF.

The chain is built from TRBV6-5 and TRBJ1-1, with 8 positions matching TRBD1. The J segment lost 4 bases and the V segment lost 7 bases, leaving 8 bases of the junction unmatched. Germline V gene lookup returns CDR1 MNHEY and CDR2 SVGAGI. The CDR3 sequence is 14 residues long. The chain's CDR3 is CASNVAGGFTEAFF. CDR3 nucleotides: TGTGCCAGCAACGTGGCAGGGGGCTTCACTGAAGCTTTCTTT.

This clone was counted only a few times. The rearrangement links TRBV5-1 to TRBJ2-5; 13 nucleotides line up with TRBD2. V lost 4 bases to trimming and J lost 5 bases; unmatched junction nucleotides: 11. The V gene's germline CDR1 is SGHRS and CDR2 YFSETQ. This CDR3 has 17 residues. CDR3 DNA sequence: TGCGCCAGCAGCCCCGGACTAGCGGGGGCCGCGGCGGAGACCCAGTACTTC. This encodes CASSPGLAGAAAETQYF.

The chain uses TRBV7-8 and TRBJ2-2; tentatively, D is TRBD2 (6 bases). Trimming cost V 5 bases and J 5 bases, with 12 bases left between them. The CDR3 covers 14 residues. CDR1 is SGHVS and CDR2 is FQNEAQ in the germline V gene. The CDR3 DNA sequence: TGTGCCAGCAGCGCCCTCGGGACTACCGGGGAGCTGTTTTTT. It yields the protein CASSALGTTGELFF. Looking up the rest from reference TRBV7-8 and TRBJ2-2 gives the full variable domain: GAGVSQSPRYKVAKRGQDVALRCDPISGHVSLFWYQQALGQGPEFLTYFQNEAQLDKSGLPSDRFFAERPEGSVSTLKIQRTQQEDSAVYLCASSALGTTGELFFGEGSRLTVL.